These T cell receptor beta chains were read from a single sample in a study of T-cell reconstitution after alpha-beta-depleted transplantation in children. Each CDR3 protein is one row after TCRdb ran MiXCR on the PCR reads. This table holds about 1,000,000 distinct CDR3 sequences, about 31% found once. The sample was PBMCs, mostly from graft donor cells, taken 360 days after TCRalphabeta/CD19-depleted stem cell transplant. The receptors were gathered from a boy less than two years old who had a stem cell transplant for SCID, so the T cells may come from the graft donor. The CDR3 runs from the conserved cysteine through the conserved F or W. The D gene is left open where the match is weak. Clone size is stated in some rows and not others, as once, few, many or a class when expanded.

clone_size: .; v_call: TRBV6-2/TRBV6-3; j_call: TRBJ2-1; d_call: TRBD2; cdr3_nt: TGTGCCAGCAGTTACAGGCTAGCGGCTGGGAATGAGCAGTTCTTC; cdr3_aa: CASSYRLAAGNEQFF
clone_size: .; v_call: TRBV7-9; j_call: TRBJ2-7; d_call: .; cdr3_nt: TGTGCCAGCAGCTCCGGACTGTCGAAGCAGTACTTC; cdr3_aa: CASSSGLSKQYF
clone_size: few; v_call: TRBV10-3; j_call: TRBJ1-2; d_call: TRBD1; cdr3_nt: TGTGCCATCAGCCAAAACGACAGGGATGGCTACACCTTC; cdr3_aa: CAISQNDRDGYTF
clone_size: .; v_call: TRBV7-6; j_call: TRBJ1-1; d_call: .; cdr3_nt: TGTGCCAGCAGCTTAGGCGGGGCGCCTTTGAACACTGAAGCTTTCTTT; cdr3_aa: CASSLGGAPLNTEAFF
clone_size: few; v_call: TRBV2; j_call: TRBJ2-7; d_call: .; cdr3_nt: TGTGCCAGCAGTGAAAGGATCCTGGGACGGTCGACCTACGAGCAGTACTTC; cdr3_aa: CASSERILGRSTYEQYF
clone_size: .; v_call: TRBV12-3/TRBV12-4; j_call: TRBJ2-5; d_call: .; cdr3_nt: TGTGCCAGCAGTTTAAGCTCTCCAGAAGAGACCCAGTACTTC; cdr3_aa: CASSLSSPEETQYF
clone_size: .; v_call: TRBV12-3/TRBV12-4; j_call: TRBJ2-2; d_call: TRBD1; cdr3_nt: TGTGCCAGCAGAAGGGGGCAGGGGCTCGACACCGGGGAGCTGTTTTTT; cdr3_aa: CASRRGQGLDTGELFF
clone_size: few; v_call: TRBV9; j_call: TRBJ2-1; d_call: .; cdr3_nt: TGTGCCAGCAGCCCCCGCCCCGTCGGGTACAATGAGCAGTTCTTC; cdr3_aa: CASSPRPVGYNEQFF
clone_size: .; v_call: TRBV5-1; j_call: TRBJ2-4; d_call: TRBD2; cdr3_nt: TGCGCCAGCAGCGACACCACTACGGGACTAGCGGGGGCCAAAAACATTCAGTACTTC; cdr3_aa: CASSDTTTGLAGAKNIQYF
clone_size: .; v_call: TRBV29-1; j_call: TRBJ1-1; d_call: .; cdr3_nt: TGCAGCGTTATGGGCCTTACTGGTGGCACTGAAGCTTTCTTT; cdr3_aa: CSVMGLTGGTEAFF
clone_size: .; v_call: TRBV5-1; j_call: TRBJ2-2; d_call: TRBD1; cdr3_nt: TGCGCCAGCAGCTCGAGCAGGGGGACGAACACCGGGGAGCTGTTTTTT; cdr3_aa: CASSSSRGTNTGELFF
clone_size: .; v_call: TRBV5-1; j_call: TRBJ2-1; d_call: TRBD2; cdr3_nt: TGCGCCAGCAGCTGGGGGATAGCGGGGGCGGTAAATGAGCAGTTCTTC; cdr3_aa: CASSWGIAGAVNEQFF